The 25 T cell receptor beta chains in this list originate from one sample, sequenced in a study of vaccination and CD4 T cells after COVID-19. These receptors are not linked to any known antigen. The Oncomine TCR Beta short-read assay sequenced DNA from cultured CD4+ T cells. Each CDR3 protein is one row after TCRdb ran MiXCR on the PCR reads. The sample yields roughly 8,000 distinct CDR3 sequences, around 42% seen once. As for treatment: roughly ten-day PBMC culture with coronavirus spike peptide pools or control peptides (ViraFEST assay). The collection of CD4+ T cells from the unexposed donor took place before the COVID-19 pandemic (2011-2018). The sequencing input was CD4+ T cells from blood, cultured in vitro. These receptors were taken from a human donor in good health.

This clonotype was seen a few times. V usage is TRBV20-1 and J usage is TRBJ1-3; 10 nucleotides agree with TRBD1. CDR1 is DFQATT, CDR2 SNEGSKA, per germline (reference sequence). V shed 6 bases and J 0 bases; nucleotides not matched to a gene: 5. The CDR3 has 15 residues. The CDR3 region has the DNA TGCAGTGCCGGGGGACAGGGGTCCTCTGGAAACACCATATATTTT. This translates into CSAGGQGSSGNTIYF.

Remarks on this clonotype: One end of the junction is discordant with germline, which a read error may explain. This chain links TRBV7-3 with TRBJ2-1; perhaps TRBD2 as D (5 bases). The CDR3 is 14 residues long. Germline-derived CDR1 and CDR2 are SGHTA and FQGTGA. CDR3 sequence: CATSRDGKNNEQFF. As DNA, the CDR3 is TGTGCCACCAGCCGGGATGGCAAAAACAATGAGCAGTTCTTC.

By sample fraction, this clonotype is medium-sized (0.01 to 0.1%). V gene TRBV6-4 combines with J gene TRBJ2-1; no definite D call. V was clipped by 0 bases and J by 0 bases, with 9 bases between them. The CDR3 has 16 amino acids. CDR1 is MRHNA and CDR2 is SNTAGT in the germline V gene. CDR3 coding DNA: TGTGCCAGCAGTGACTCGGCTAGAAGCTCCTACAATGAGCAGTTCTTC. This gives the protein CASSDSARSSYNEQFF.

The chain employs TRBV12-3 or TRBV12-4 and TRBJ1-3, with D unresolved. V was clipped by 8 bases and J by 8 bases, with 13 bases between them. The CDR3 is 12 residues long. The CDR3 loop reads CASDDFGDTIYF. The CDR3 nucleotides read TGTGCCAGCGACGACTTCGGAGACACCATATATTTT.

This clonotype was detected only once. This chain joins TRBV2 and TRBJ2-7, with unresolved D. V was trimmed by 11 bases and J by 2 bases, leaving 16 bases between them. CDR1 SNHLY and CDR2 FYNNEI come from the germline V gene. The CDR3 has 13 residues. The CDR3 DNA reads as TGTGCCGCGGCCGAGGTGTCCACCTACGAGCAGTACTTC. Protein sequence: CAAAEVSTYEQYF. Looking up the rest from reference TRBV2 and TRBJ2-7 gives the full variable domain: EPEVTQTPSHQVTQMGQEVILRCVPISNHLYFYWYRQILGQKVEFLVSFYNNEISEKSEIFDDQFSVERPDGSNFTLKIRSTKLEDSAMYFCAAAEVSTYEQYFGPGTRLTVT.

This clonotype came up a few times. J is TRBJ2-2 and V is TRBV20-1, with 8 positions matching TRBD2. CDR1 and CDR2 (germline): DFQATT, SNEGSKA (reference sequence). The CDR3 contains 14 residues. J gave up 6 bases and V 0 bases, and 3 bases lay outside the gene matches. DNA of the CDR3: TGCAGTGCTAGAGACGGGGGGGCCGCCGGGGAGCTGTTTTTT. It translates to CSARDGGAAGELFF.

The J gene is TRBJ1-6, the V gene TRBV19; no reliable D call. The V gene lost 3 bases and the J gene lost 7 bases, with 4 bases spanning the gap. This CDR3 is built from 12 residues. The V gene's germline CDR1 is LNHDA and CDR2 SQIVND (reference sequence). CDR3 protein: CASSMENSPLHF. In DNA, the CDR3 is TGTGCCAGTAGTATGGAAAATTCACCCCTCCACTTT.

The rearrangement joins TRBV27 to TRBJ1-1; D possibly corresponds to TRBD1 (5 bases). Germline CDR1 is MNHEY and CDR2 is SMNVEV (reference sequence). Deletions cut 0 bases from V and 0 bases from J, with 5 bases between. This CDR3 contains 14 residues. The CDR3 DNA reads as TGTGCCAGCAGTTTATCGACAGTGAACACTGAAGCTTTCTTT. This codes for CASSLSTVNTEAFF.

Only one count was recorded for this clonotype. The V and J genes are TRBV2 and TRBJ1-5; D uncertain. This CDR3 is 16 amino acids long. Trimming shortened V by 1 base and J by 1 base, and 11 bases separated the two germline ends. Germline values: CDR1 SNHLY, CDR2 FYNNEI. The CDR3 region is CASSEGYSGSNQPQHF. CDR3 in DNA: TGTGCCAGCAGTGAAGGGTATTCCGGGAGCAATCAGCCCCAGCATTTT. Supplemented by reference TRBV2 and TRBJ1-5, the full variable domain reads EPEVTQTPSHQVTQMGQEVILRCVPISNHLYFYWYRQILGQKVEFLVSFYNNEISEKSEIFDDQFSVERPDGSNFTLKIRSTKLEDSAMYFCASSEGYSGSNQPQHFGDGTRLSIL.

The rearrangement uses TRBV27 and TRBJ2-2, with D unresolved. The CDR3 is made up of 14 amino acids. The V end lost 2 bases, the J end lost 1 base, and 5 bases lay between the germline ends. Germline CDR1 reads MNHEY; CDR2 reads SMNVEV (reference sequence). DNA of the CDR3: TGTGCCAGCAGTTTACCAGGGAACACCGGGGAGCTGTTTTTT. This codes for CASSLPGNTGELFF.

This clonotype occurred a few times. The V gene is TRBV6-1, the J gene TRBJ1-5; weak D call: TRBD1 (5 bases). The V end was cut by 3 bases, the J end by 3 bases, with 9 bases between. Germline lookup yields CDR1 MNHNS and CDR2 SASEGT. CDR3 size: 14 residues. This CDR3 reads CASSDQGFNQPQHF. The CDR3 coding sequence is TGTGCCAGCAGTGATCAGGGTTTCAATCAGCCCCAGCATTTT.

This clonotype qualifies as large (0.1 to 1%). CDR3 DNA: TGTGCCAGCAGCTTAGCAGCAGGGGACACTGAAGCTTTCTTT. The encoded protein is CASSLAAGDTEAFF. V gene TRBV7-2 combines with J gene TRBJ1-1, with D perhaps matching TRBD1 (6 bases). The CDR3 length is 14 residues. Germline CDR1 is SGHTA and CDR2 is FQGNSA. Trimming removed 0 bases from V and 3 bases from J, with 8 bases in between.

This clonotype was found a few times. This chain links TRBV6-1 with TRBJ1-1, with TRBD1 matching 7 bases. The germline CDR1 and CDR2 sequences are MNHNS and SASEGT. The V and J ends lost 5 bases and 4 bases, in that order; junction bases with no gene match: 10. The CDR3 is made up of 15 amino acids. The CDR3 spells CASSIRQGPGTEAFF. In DNA form, the CDR3 reads TGTGCCAGCAGTATCAGACAGGGACCAGGCACTGAAGCTTTCTTT.

The J gene is TRBJ1-1, the V gene TRBV19; D is unresolved. The CDR3 sequence is 13 residues long. Germline CDR1 is LNHDA and CDR2 is SQIVND (reference sequence). V gave up 4 bases and J gave up 4 bases, with 10 bases separating them. CDR3 in DNA: TGTGCCAGTAGTAAAAAGGAGGTCACTGAAGCTTTCTTT. Its translation is CASSKKEVTEAFF. Full variable domain (outside the CDR3, taken from reference TRBV19 and TRBJ1-1): DGGITQSPKYLFRKEGQNVTLSCEQNLNHDAMYWYRQDPGQGLRLIYYSQIVNDFQKGDIAEGYSVSREKKESFPLTVTSAQKNPTAFYLCASSKKEVTEAFFGQGTRLTVV.

This sequence joins TRBV20-1 and TRBJ1-2, with 12 bases matching TRBD1. Germline lookup yields CDR1 DFQATT and CDR2 SNEGSKA (reference sequence). Trimming at V came to 5 bases and at J to 6 bases, leaving 10 bases not matched to a gene. This CDR3 spans 15 amino acids. In DNA, the CDR3 is TGCAGTGCTGCGAACCCCGGGACAGGGGGCAATGGCTACACCTTC. It yields the protein CSAANPGTGGNGYTF.

In its sample, this clonotype was seen a few times. The rearrangement uses TRBV14 and TRBJ1-1, with a weak D call TRBD1 (5 bases). Per the germline V gene, CDR1 is SGHDN and CDR2 is FVKESK. This CDR3 spans 13 amino acids. The V end was cut by 5 bases, the J end by 4 bases, with 11 bases between. The CDR3 DNA follows: TGTGCCAGCAGCTTAATGGGGGTCACTGAAGCTTTCTTT. Translating gives CASSLMGVTEAFF.

Concerning this clonotype itself: A single base separates this from a much larger clone, so it may be a read error. The rearrangement joins TRBV20-1 to TRBJ1-5, with unresolved D. Germline CDR1 and CDR2: DFQATT and SNEGSKA (reference sequence). CDR3 length: 13 amino acids. In DNA form, the CDR3 reads TGCAATGCTAGAGACGGACCCGGTCAGCCCCAGCATTTT. Its translation is CNARDGPGQPQHF.

In this sample, this clonotype is large. The chain has TRBV20-1 and TRBJ2-5; 9 bases align to TRBD2. The germline gives CDR1 DFQATT, CDR2 SNEGSKA (reference sequence). The CDR3 totals 14 residues. Losses at the gene ends were 2 bases for V and 5 bases for J; bases not matched to a gene: 6. The CDR3 DNA reads as TGCAGTGCTAGACAAGCGGGGGGTAAGGAGACCCAGTACTTC. Its translation: CSARQAGGKETQYF.

The CDR3 region is CASKGWTGAGELFF. The CDR3 DNA is TGTGCCAGCAAGGGGTGGACGGGGGCCGGGGAGCTGTTTTTT. This rearrangement joins TRBV11-1 to TRBJ2-2, with a possible D match to TRBD2 (6 bases). V dropped 7 bases and J dropped 6 bases, with 15 bases sitting between them. Germline values: CDR1 SGHAT, CDR2 FQDESV (reference sequence). The CDR3 is 14 amino acids.

This clonotype was observed a few times. The chain uses TRBV7-2 and TRBJ1-2; 8 bases are a match to TRBD1. The V segment lost 5 bases and the J segment 2 bases; nucleotides outside the gene matches: 7. The CDR3 sequence is 15 residues long. Germline V CDR1 and CDR2: SGHTA, FQGNSA. CDR3: CASSPGGSRNYGYTF. As DNA, the CDR3 is TGTGCCAGCAGCCCAGGGGGCAGTAGGAACTATGGCTACACCTTC.

The V call is TRBV18, the J call TRBJ1-1, with 8 positions matching TRBD1. V trimming: 4 bases; J trimming: 6 bases; junction bases outside the gene matches: 4. Germline CDR1 KGHSH, CDR2 LQKENI. This CDR3 comprises 13 residues. CDR3 sequence: CASSLRGLAEAFF. CDR3 DNA sequence: TGTGCCAGCTCACTCAGGGGGCTCGCTGAAGCTTTCTTT.

The rearrangement links TRBV18 to TRBJ2-5, with 8 bases that match TRBD2. V lost 3 bases, J lost 1 base, and 4 bases stayed unmatched. CDR1 KGHSH and CDR2 LQKENI come from the germline V gene. CDR3 length equals 15 residues. CDR3 sequence (DNA): TGTGCCAGCTCACCCAACGGGGGGGCCCAAGAGACCCAGTACTTC. Amino acid sequence: CASSPNGGAQETQYF.

The gene calls are TRBV29-1 and TRBJ1-1; the D gene is possibly TRBD1 (5 bases). This CDR3 is 12 amino acids long. Trimming shortened V by 6 bases and J by 3 bases, and 11 bases separated the two germline ends. CDR1 SQVTM and CDR2 ANQGSEA come from the germline V gene. The CDR3 is CSVGGYYTEAFF. The DNA for the CDR3 is TGCAGCGTGGGGGGTTACTACACTGAAGCTTTCTTT.

The gene calls are TRBV6-1 and TRBJ2-7, with 9 bases that match TRBD2. This CDR3 is 15 amino acids long. Germline-derived CDR1 and CDR2 are MNHNS and SASEGT. J gave up 8 bases and V 7 bases, and 15 bases lay outside the gene matches. CDR3: CASTHKAGGVGKQYF. CDR3 bases: TGTGCCAGCACCCACAAAGCGGGGGGCGTCGGTAAGCAGTACTTC.

The gene calls are TRBV20-1 and TRBJ2-5; tentatively, D is TRBD1 or TRBD2 (5 bases each). The V and J ends lost 5 bases and 9 bases respectively, with 22 bases between them. The CDR3 extends over 14 amino acids. Germline-derived CDR1 and CDR2 are DFQATT and SNEGSKA (reference sequence). The DNA for the CDR3 is TGCAGTGCTCCCGGGGCCCGGACCGCTGCGGCCCAGTACTTC. Residues: CSAPGARTAAAQYF.